Given below is one T cell receptor beta chain in context. This specimen comes from a study of CXCR3-negative and CXCR3-positive naive CD8 T cells. Germline V gene data show CDR1 as SGHAT and CDR2 as FQNNGV. The CDR3 length is 14 residues. In preparing the TRB cDNA libraries, 5' RACE with UMI labels was used. TCRdb derives one entry per CDR3 protein from the 5' RACE reads, leaving out DNA. The sample features around 90,000 distinct CDR3 sequences, with around 1% in its top ten. V is TRBV11-2 and J is TRBJ2-7. Sequenced material: naive CXCR3- CD8+ T cells from blood. Described subset: CD45RO-CCR7+CD27+CD95- naive CD8+ T cells lacking CXCR3 (TNR3-). This TCR derives from a human donor in good health. Some clones in this sample may be carry-over from other donors' samples. Here the CDR3 reads CASSLNRDSYEQYF.